This T cell receptor (beta chain) was recovered during a study of breast tumors, draining lymph nodes, adjacent tissues. MiXCR was run by TCRdb on the multiplex PCR reads, yielding one entry per CDR3 protein. The repertoire holds about 89,000 distinct CDR3 sequences, with 25% to 35% as singletons. Ten or more counts support this clonotype. Axillary draining lymph nodes of breast cancer patients supplied the node samples. The source material was axillary lymph node tissue. This receptor was obtained from a female donor with breast cancer. Some clones in this sample may be carry-over from other donors' samples.

As DNA, the CDR3 is TGTGCCAGCAGCAGGGGACAGTCTCAAGAGACCCAGTACTTC. This sequence encodes CASSRGQSQETQYF. The rearrangement uses TRBV5-8 and TRBJ2-5, with 7 bases matching TRBD1. The CDR3 runs 14 residues. Germline V gene data show CDR1 as SGHTS and CDR2 as YDEGEE. V was pared by 4 bases and J by 2 bases, with 5 bases of the junction left unmatched.